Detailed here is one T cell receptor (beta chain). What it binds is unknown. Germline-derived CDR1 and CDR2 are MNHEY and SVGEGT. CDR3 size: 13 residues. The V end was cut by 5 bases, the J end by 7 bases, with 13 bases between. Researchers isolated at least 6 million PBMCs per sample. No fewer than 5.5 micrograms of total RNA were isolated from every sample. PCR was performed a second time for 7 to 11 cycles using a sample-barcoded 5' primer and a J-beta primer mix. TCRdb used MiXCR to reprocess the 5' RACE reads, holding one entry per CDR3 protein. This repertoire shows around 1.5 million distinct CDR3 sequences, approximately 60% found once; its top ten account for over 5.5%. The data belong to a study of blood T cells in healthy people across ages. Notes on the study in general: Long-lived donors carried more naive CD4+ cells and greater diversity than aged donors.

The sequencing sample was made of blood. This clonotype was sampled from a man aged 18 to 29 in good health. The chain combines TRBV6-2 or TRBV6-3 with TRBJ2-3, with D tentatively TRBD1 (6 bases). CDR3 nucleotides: TGTGCCAGCAGTCCGGACAGCAGGAATACGCAGTATTTT. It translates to CASSPDSRNTQYF.